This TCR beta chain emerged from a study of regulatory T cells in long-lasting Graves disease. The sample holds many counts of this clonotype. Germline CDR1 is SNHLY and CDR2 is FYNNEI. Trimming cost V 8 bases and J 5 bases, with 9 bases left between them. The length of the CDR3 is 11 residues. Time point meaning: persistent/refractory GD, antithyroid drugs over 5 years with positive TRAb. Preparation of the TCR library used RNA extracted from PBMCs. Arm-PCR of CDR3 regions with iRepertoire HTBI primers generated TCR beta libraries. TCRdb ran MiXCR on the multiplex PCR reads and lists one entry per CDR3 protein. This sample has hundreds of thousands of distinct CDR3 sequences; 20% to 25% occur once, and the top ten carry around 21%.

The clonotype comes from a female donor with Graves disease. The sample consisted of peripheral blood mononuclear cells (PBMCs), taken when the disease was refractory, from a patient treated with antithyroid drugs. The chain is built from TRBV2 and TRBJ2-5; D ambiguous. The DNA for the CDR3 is TGTGCCAGCCTCAGAGCGGAGACCCAGTACTTC. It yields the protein CASLRAETQYF. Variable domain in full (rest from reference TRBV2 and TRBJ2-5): EPEVTQTPSHQVTQMGQEVILRCVPISNHLYFYWYRQILGQKVEFLVSFYNNEISEKSEIFDDQFSVERPDGSNFTLKIRSTKLEDSAMYFCASLRAETQYFGPGTRLLVL.